This T cell receptor beta chain was observed in a study of sequential checkpoint blockade in melanoma. On the study more broadly: First-line arms were nivolumab then ipilimumab, or the reverse, randomized 1:1. After both sequences, patients received maintenance nivolumab.

Here immunoSEQ multiplex PCR was the method, and the copy in TCRdb shows in-frame clones only, minus some. The sample yields around 19,000 clones, 55% to 80% seen once. The treatment here: randomized to nivolumab then ipilimumab (arm A) or the reverse (arm B). Sorted cells were live CD3+CD8+, lacking CD19 and CD56, from PBMCs. The CDR3 runs to 13 residues. Per the germline V gene, CDR1 is MGHRA and CDR2 is YSYEKL. V gene TRBV4-1 combines with J gene TRBJ2-5; a possible D gene is TRBD2 (5 bases). The DNA end is a closer match to TRBJ2-7, so the J assignment may be wrong. This TCR was sampled from a human donor with melanoma. This material consisted of CD8+ T cells sorted from blood (inferred from file names), taken from a patient given nivolumab and ipilimumab in sequence. The CDR3 is CASSQTTSYEQYF. The CDR3 region has the DNA TGCGCCAGCAGCCAGACTACTTCCTACGAGCAGTACTTC.